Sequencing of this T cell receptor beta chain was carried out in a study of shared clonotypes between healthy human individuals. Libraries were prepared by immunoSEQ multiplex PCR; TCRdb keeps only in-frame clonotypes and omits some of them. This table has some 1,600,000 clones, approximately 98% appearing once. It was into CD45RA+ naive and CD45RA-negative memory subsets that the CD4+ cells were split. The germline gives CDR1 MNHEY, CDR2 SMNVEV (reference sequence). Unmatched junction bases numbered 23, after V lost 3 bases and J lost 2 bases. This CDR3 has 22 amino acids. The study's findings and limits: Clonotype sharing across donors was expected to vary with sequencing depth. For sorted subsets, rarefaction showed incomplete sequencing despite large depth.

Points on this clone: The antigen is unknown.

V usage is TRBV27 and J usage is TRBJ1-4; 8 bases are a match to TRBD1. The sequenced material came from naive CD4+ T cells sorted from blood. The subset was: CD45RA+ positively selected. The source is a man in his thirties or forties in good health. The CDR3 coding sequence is TGTGCCAGCAGTTTCACCGATTTGAGGACAGGGCGGGGGGAGTCCACTAATGAAAAACTGTTTTTT. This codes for CASSFTDLRTGRGESTNEKLFF.